The 15 T cell receptor beta chains presented below share a single source sample, sequenced in a study of shared clonotypes between healthy human individuals. Here immunoSEQ multiplex PCR was the method, and the copy in TCRdb shows in-frame clones only, minus some. The sample carries about 480,000 clones, about 75% recorded once. Sequenced sample: PBMCs. These receptors were collected from a woman in her 40s in good health. Some clones in this sample may be carry-over from other donors' samples.

V is TRBV2 and J is TRBJ1-4; TRBD1 aligns across 8 bases. The CDR3 totals 17 residues. The trim removed 7 bases at V and 7 bases at J, leaving 17 bases unmatched. Per the germline V gene, CDR1 is SNHLY and CDR2 is FYNNEI. The CDR3 is CASKEGTGRHIGEKLFF. CDR3 nucleotide sequence: TGTGCCAGCAAGGAAGGGACAGGCAGACATATCGGTGAAAAACTGTTTTTT.

As regards this clone: Other DNA sequences in the same sample also yield this CDR3. V usage is TRBV28 and J usage is TRBJ1-5; perhaps TRBD1 as D (5 bases). The germline gives CDR1 MDHEN, CDR2 SYDVKM. CDR3 length: 15 amino acids. Deletions cut 3 bases from V and 2 bases from J, with 11 bases between. CDR3 amino acids: CASSLGVRGNQPQHF. In DNA, the CDR3 is TGTGCCAGCAGTTTGGGGGTTAGGGGCAATCAGCCCCAGCATTTT.

The CDR3 loop is CASSLALAGSPLNEQFF. CDR3 nucleotide sequence: TGCGCCAGCAGCTTGGCTCTAGCGGGATCCCCACTCAATGAGCAGTTCTTC. V and J are TRBV5-1 and TRBJ2-1; TRBD2 matches at 9 bases. This CDR3 spans 17 amino acids. After removal of 0 bases from V and 6 bases from J, the junction contained 10 bases not matched to a gene. Germline assignment: CDR1 SGHRS and CDR2 YFSETQ. Full variable domain (missing parts from reference TRBV5-1 and TRBJ2-1): KAGVTQTPRYLIKTRGQQVTLSCSPISGHRSVSWYQQTPGQGLQFLFEYFSETQRNKGNFPGRFSGRQFSNSRSEMNVSTLELGDSALYLCASSLALAGSPLNEQFFGPGTRLTVL.

As to this clone: Germline is not matched at one junction end, which may reflect a read error. V usage is TRBV5-4 and J usage is TRBJ2-7; 12 nucleotides match TRBD1. Germline values: CDR1 SGHNT, CDR2 YYREEE (reference sequence). The CDR3 spans 14 residues. The CDR3 sequence is CARSLGQGAHEQYF. The DNA of the CDR3 is TGTGCCAGAAGCTTGGGACAGGGGGCCCACGAGCAGTACTTC.

The chain carries TRBV5-6 and TRBJ2-7, with unresolved D. V gave up 5 bases and J gave up 6 bases, with 21 bases separating them. This CDR3 contains 15 residues. Germline CDR1 SGHDT, CDR2 YYEEEE. As DNA, the CDR3 is TGTGCCAGCAGTTTCCTGGGTACCAAACTGAGCGAGCAGTACTTC. It encodes CASSFLGTKLSEQYF.

The V gene is TRBV4-2, the J gene TRBJ1-2, with a tentative D call TRBD1 (6 bases). CDR3 size: 14 residues. Trimming removed 0 bases at V and 8 bases at J, with 13 bases between. Germline V gives CDR1 LGHNA, CDR2 YNFKEQ. The CDR3 here is CASSQDGTGLGYTF. The CDR3 DNA is TGTGCCAGCAGCCAAGATGGTACAGGGTTGGGCTACACCTTC.

Only one count was recorded for this clone. The V call is TRBV7-9, the J call TRBJ1-2, with 9 positions matching TRBD1. The J segment lost 8 bases and the V segment lost 5 bases, leaving 9 bases of the junction unmatched. The germline gives CDR1 SEHNR, CDR2 FQNEAQ (reference sequence). The CDR3 is 14 residues long. The CDR3 DNA is TGTGCCAGCAGCCGGAGCAGGACAGGGGTAGGCTACACCTTC. This gives the protein CASSRSRTGVGYTF.

The chain recombines TRBV5-8 with TRBJ2-3, with 9 positions matching TRBD1. The V and J ends lost 4 bases and 2 bases, in that order; junction bases with no gene match: 5. CDR1 and CDR2 from the germline V gene are SGHTS and YDEGEE. This CDR3 contains 15 residues. The DNA for the CDR3 is TGTGCCAGCAGCGGGGGACAGGGCCTCACAGATACGCAGTATTTT. Translated: CASSGGQGLTDTQYF.

V gene TRBV6-4 combines with J gene TRBJ2-1, with 14 bases matching TRBD2. CDR3 length equals 16 residues. The V gene end was trimmed by 2 bases and the J gene end by 7 bases; junction bases not matched to a gene: 4. The germline gives CDR1 MRHNA, CDR2 SNTAGT. The CDR3 nucleotides read TGTGCCAGCAGTGACGGAGGGACTAGCGGGAGTAATGAGCAGTTCTTC. Translated, it gives CASSDGGTSGSNEQFF.

The rearrangement uses TRBV6-1 and TRBJ1-2; TRBD1 matches 7 bases. CDR3 length: 15 amino acids. Trimming removed 7 bases from V and 4 bases from J; junction bases left unmatched: 12. The germline V gene has CDR1 MNHNS and CDR2 SASEGT. CDR3 residues: CASTPTGNLAYGYTF. The CDR3 coding sequence is TGTGCCAGCACCCCGACAGGGAACCTTGCCTATGGCTACACCTTC.

This clone was counted once. This chain links TRBV27 with TRBJ2-1; the D is unclear. The CDR3 loop spans 10 amino acids. Germline CDR1 MNHEY, CDR2 SMNVEV (reference sequence). Trimming pared 8 bases from V and 2 bases from J, leaving 1 base between. The CDR3 DNA reads TGTGCCAGCGCCTACAATGAGCAGTTCTTC. Translated: CASAYNEQFF.

The chain uses TRBV30 and TRBJ2-2; D is possibly TRBD2 (5 bases). The CDR3 sequence is 13 residues long. Germline V gene data show CDR1 as GTSNPN and CDR2 as SVGIG (reference sequence). Deletions cut 0 bases from V and 5 bases from J, with 7 bases between. The CDR3, as DNA: TGTGCCTGGAGTGTAGGAGGTACCGGGGAGCTGTTTTTT. The encoded protein is CAWSVGGTGELFF.

V is TRBV7-3 and J is TRBJ2-2; no firm D call. Per germline, CDR1 SGHTA and CDR2 FQGTGA. The V end lost 3 bases, the J end lost 0 bases, and 5 bases lay between the germline ends. The CDR3 has 14 residues. CDR3 DNA: TGTGCCAGCAGCTTTTCCGCGAACACCGGGGAGCTGTTTTTT. Residues: CASSFSANTGELFF.

The chain employs TRBV19 and TRBJ1-5; D is unclear. Germline V gives CDR1 LNHDA, CDR2 SQIVND (reference sequence). Trimming took 3 bases from V and 4 from J, leaving 7 bases between them. The CDR3 is made up of 13 amino acids. CDR3 loop: CASSISGNQPQHF. CDR3 DNA sequence: TGTGCCAGTAGTATTTCGGGGAATCAGCCCCAGCATTTT.

The J gene is TRBJ2-1, the V gene TRBV15; weak D call: TRBD1 (5 bases). Trimming cost V 1 base and J 6 bases, with 13 bases left between them. CDR3 length equals 15 residues. The germline gives CDR1 LNHNV, CDR2 YYDKDF (reference sequence). The CDR3 sequence: CATSRGGREGNEQFF. The CDR3 DNA follows: TGTGCCACCAGCAGAGGGGGCCGCGAAGGCAATGAGCAGTTCTTC.